This T cell receptor beta chain is drawn from a study of cytomegalovirus exposure and HLA in healthy donors. Study in general: Prior work identified 95 million to 120 million unique TCR beta sequences in 150 million to 200 million T cells.

In the PCR, 60 Vbeta and 13 Jbeta primers were used. TCRdb keeps only in-frame clones here, not all; method: immunoSEQ multiplex PCR. Of 150,000 to 200,000 clones detected, over 75% appear once; the ten largest clones hold around 0.89%. As regards this clone: Antigen unknown.

Notes on the study in general: Analyzed later, association rates of TCRs varied across HLA loci, with DRB1 most and HLA-C fewest.

Sequences were obtained from PBMCs. The receptor was isolated from a woman in her forties or fifties in good health and CMV-seropositive.

The CDR3 DNA sequence: TGTGCCAGCAGACCGGGACAGGGTCCCTACGAGCAGTACTTC. The encoded protein is CASRPGQGPYEQYF. This rearrangement joins TRBV6-1 to TRBJ2-7, with TRBD1 matching over 9 bases. Germline-derived CDR1 and CDR2 are MNHNS and SASEGT. This CDR3 spans 14 amino acids. Unmatched junction bases numbered 5, after V lost 6 bases and J lost 2 bases.